This TCR beta chain comes out of a study of blood T cells in healthy people across ages. Whole-study results and caveats: Estimates based on one million T cells were treated as lower bounds.

A J-beta primer mix and a sample-barcoded 5' primer were used in a second PCR of about 6 to 12 cycles. Through a template-switch adaptor with 12 random nucleotides, each cDNA molecule received a tag. Samples each returned at least 2.5 million CDR3-containing paired-end reads. TCRdb re-derived calls from the 5' RACE reads in MiXCR, one entry per CDR3 protein. In the table there are about 1,400,000 distinct CDR3 sequences, approximately 38% of which are singletons. The CDR3 totals 16 residues. V lost 0 bases and J 0 bases, leaving 12 bases between the germline ends. The germline V gene has CDR1 MGHRA and CDR2 YSYEKL. This clonotype came up many times. What it recognizes is unknown.

V gene TRBV4-1 combines with J gene TRBJ2-7, with D uncertain. Source material: blood. The clonotype was recovered from a woman younger than 30 in good health. The CDR3 DNA reads TGCGCCAGCAGCCAAGATTGGGCGGAGACCTCCTACGAGCAGTACTTC. Its protein is CASSQDWAETSYEQYF.